Listed below are T cell receptor beta chains from one sample, sequenced in a study of T cell responses to AZD1222 COVID-19 vaccine. The protocol was immunoSEQ multiplex PCR, while the TCRdb copy is restricted to in-frame clones and leaves out a portion. This table has 250,000 to 300,000 clones, almost 95% appearing once. This specimen consisted of peripheral blood, obtained 28 days after the second AZD1222 dose. The receptors were sampled from an adult who received the AZD1222 COVID-19 vaccine. Both conserved end residues are part of each CDR3. A D gene is named only where the DNA matches it firmly. Where a row states a size, it is once, few, many or the class of an expanded clone; other rows omit it.

J gene: TRBJ1-1; D gene: .; V gene: TRBV19; CDR3 length: 15; clone size: .; CDR3 protein: CASSNTETMNTEAFF; CDR3 DNA: TGTGCCAGTAGTAACACGGAAACCATGAACACTGAAGCTTTCTTT
J gene: TRBJ2-7; D gene: .; V gene: TRBV18; CDR3 length: 17; clone size: .; CDR3 protein: CASSPGTGRAISYEQYF; CDR3 DNA: TGTGCCAGCTCACCAGGGACTGGGCGCGCGATCTCCTACGAGCAGTACTTC
J gene: TRBJ1-2; D gene: .; V gene: TRBV7-9; CDR3 length: 11; clone size: .; CDR3 protein: CASSLEYGYTF; CDR3 DNA: TGTGCCAGCAGCTTAGAGTATGGCTACACCTTC
J gene: TRBJ1-5; D gene: .; V gene: TRBV3-1/TRBV3-2; CDR3 length: 15; clone size: .; CDR3 protein: CASSQDLTGGQPQHF; CDR3 DNA: TGTGCCAGCAGCCAAGATCTGACAGGAGGGCAGCCCCAGCATTTT
J gene: TRBJ2-7; D gene: TRBD2; V gene: TRBV20-1; CDR3 length: 11; clone size: .; CDR3 protein: CSAVTSDEQYF; CDR3 DNA: TGCAGTGCGGTTACTAGCGACGAGCAGTACTTC
J gene: TRBJ1-5; D gene: .; V gene: TRBV6-6; CDR3 length: 14; clone size: .; CDR3 protein: CASSYRGDNQPQHF; CDR3 DNA: TGTGCCAGCAGTTACAGGGGGGACAATCAGCCCCAGCATTTT
J gene: TRBJ1-2; D gene: .; V gene: TRBV28; CDR3 length: 14; clone size: few; CDR3 protein: CASSSPGTFYGYTF; CDR3 DNA: TGTGCCAGCAGTTCCCCCGGGACATTCTATGGCTACACCTTC
J gene: TRBJ1-2; D gene: .; V gene: TRBV20-1; CDR3 length: 11; clone size: .; CDR3 protein: CSAVPEYGYTF; CDR3 DNA: TGCAGTGCTGTCCCCGAATATGGCTACACCTTC
J gene: TRBJ1-5; D gene: .; V gene: TRBV6-5; CDR3 length: 11; clone size: .; CDR3 protein: CASSRDQPQHF; CDR3 DNA: TGTGCCAGCAGCAGGGATCAGCCCCAGCATTTT
J gene: TRBJ2-3; D gene: TRBD2; V gene: TRBV2; CDR3 length: 15; clone size: .; CDR3 protein: CASSVAGIKTDTQYF; CDR3 DNA: TGTGCCAGCAGTGTAGCGGGAATAAAGACAGATACGCAGTATTTT
J gene: TRBJ1-2; D gene: TRBD1; V gene: TRBV28; CDR3 length: 14; clone size: once; CDR3 protein: CASSQKQGTLGYTF; CDR3 DNA: TGTGCCAGCAGTCAAAAACAGGGGACTCTAGGCTACACCTTC
J gene: TRBJ1-2; D gene: TRBD1; V gene: TRBV5-1; CDR3 length: 12; clone size: .; CDR3 protein: CASSVTGDGYTF; CDR3 DNA: TGCGCCAGCAGCGTGACAGGGGACGGCTACACCTTC
J gene: TRBJ1-1; D gene: .; V gene: TRBV3-1/TRBV3-2; CDR3 length: 13; clone size: .; CDR3 protein: CASSQDGSTEAFF; CDR3 DNA: TGTGCCAGCAGCCAAGATGGAAGTACTGAAGCTTTCTTT
J gene: TRBJ2-1; D gene: TRBD2; V gene: TRBV11-1; CDR3 length: 16; clone size: .; CDR3 protein: CASSPEIAGVYNEQFF; CDR3 DNA: TGTGCCAGCAGCCCTGAGATAGCGGGAGTCTACAATGAGCAGTTCTTC
J gene: TRBJ2-7; D gene: TRBD2; V gene: TRBV20-1; CDR3 length: 10; clone size: .; CDR3 protein: CSASRGDQYF; CDR3 DNA: TGCAGTGCTAGTCGGGGGGACCAGTACTTC
J gene: TRBJ2-2; D gene: .; V gene: TRBV11-3; CDR3 length: 12; clone size: .; CDR3 protein: CASSLVGGELFF; CDR3 DNA: TGTGCCAGCAGCTTAGTGGGCGGGGAGCTGTTTTTT